The clone carrying this T cell receptor (beta chain) showed up many times. What it binds is not known. Sequencing ends 3 residues short of the CDR3 end; the germline J gene provides the rest. This sample is drawn from a study of T cell clonality in common variable immunodeficiency. Findings and limits, study-wide: CVID subjects showed higher TCRbeta clonality than healthy controls.

Sequenced by immunoSEQ multiplex PCR; TCRdb stores in-frame clones only, minus some. This sample carries about 60,000 clones and no singletons, and over 1.5% goes to the top ten. Germline V gene sequence: CDR1 SNHLY, CDR2 FYNNEI. V was pared by 1 base and J by 4 bases, with 2 bases of the junction left unmatched. The CDR3 runs 16 residues. The V call is TRBV2, the J call TRBJ2-1; 12 nucleotides match TRBD2. The sample comprised peripheral blood mononuclear cells. This TCR came from a person aged 18 to 70 in good health. CDR3: CASSEELAGGYNEQFF. Partial CDR3 DNA: TGTGCCAGCAGTGAAGAGCTAGCGGGAGGGTACAATGAG.